The source of this TCR beta chain is a study of neoadjuvant anti-PD-1 for oral cavity cancer. Across the study: Patients mostly received three to four biweekly nivolumab doses at 3 mg/kg before surgery.

This CDR3 is 12 amino acids long. V lost 0 bases to trimming and J lost 7 bases, with 6 bases between them. Germline V lookup: CDR1 SGDLS, CDR2 YYNGEE. Profiled with immunoSEQ multiplex PCR; TCRdb holds only in-frame clones, not every one. This table holds some 17,000 clones, roughly 70% found once. This clone was counted a single time. No culture or expansion preceded analysis of these blood cells. The specimen was PBMCs, collected before nivolumab (anti-PD-1) treatment. The clonotype comes from a person between 40 and 80 years old with oral cavity squamous cell carcinoma. The chain employs TRBV9 and TRBJ2-3; no clear D. The CDR3: CASSVGSNTQYF. The CDR3 nucleotides are TGTGCCAGCAGCGTAGGATCGAATACGCAGTATTTT. Complete variable domain (other parts from reference TRBV9 and TRBJ2-3): DSGVTQTPKHLITATGQRVTLRCSPRSGDLSVYWYQQSLDQGLQFLIQYYNGEERAKGNILERFSAQQFPDLHSELNLSSLELGDSALYFCASSVGSNTQYFGPGTRLTVL.